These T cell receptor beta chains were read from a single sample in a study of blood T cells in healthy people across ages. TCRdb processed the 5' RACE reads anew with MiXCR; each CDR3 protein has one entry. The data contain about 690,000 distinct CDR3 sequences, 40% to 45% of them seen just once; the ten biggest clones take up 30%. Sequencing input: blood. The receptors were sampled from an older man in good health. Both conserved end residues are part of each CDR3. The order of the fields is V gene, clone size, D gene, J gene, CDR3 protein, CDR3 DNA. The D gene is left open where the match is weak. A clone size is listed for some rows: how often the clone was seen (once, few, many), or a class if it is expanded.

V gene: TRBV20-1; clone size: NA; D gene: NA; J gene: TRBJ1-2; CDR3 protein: CSARVDLYGYTF; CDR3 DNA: TGCAGTGCTAGAGTGGATTTATATGGCTACACCTTC
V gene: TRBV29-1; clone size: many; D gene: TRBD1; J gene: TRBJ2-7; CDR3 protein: CSVVGGTGNSYEQYF; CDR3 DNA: TGCAGCGTTGTAGGGGGGACAGGGAACTCCTACGAGCAGTACTTC
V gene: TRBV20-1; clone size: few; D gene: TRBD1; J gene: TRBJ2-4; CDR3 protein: CSASSPGQGPKNIQYF; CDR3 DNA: TGCAGTGCTAGTTCACCCGGACAGGGCCCGAAAAACATTCAGTACTTC
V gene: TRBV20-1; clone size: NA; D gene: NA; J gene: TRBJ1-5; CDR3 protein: CSAGGTVDGPQHF; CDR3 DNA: TGCAGTGCTGGAGGGACTGTTGATGGGCCCCAGCATTTT
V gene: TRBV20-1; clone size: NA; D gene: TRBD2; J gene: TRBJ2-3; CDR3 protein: CSARPSRLAGEGTDTQYF; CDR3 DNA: TGCAGTGCTAGACCATCGAGGCTAGCGGGAGAAGGGACAGATACGCAGTATTTT
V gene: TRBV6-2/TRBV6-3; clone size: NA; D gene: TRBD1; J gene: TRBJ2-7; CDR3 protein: CASSYSIRDRGYEQYF; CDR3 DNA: TGTGCCAGCAGTTACTCGATCAGGGACAGGGGCTACGAGCAGTACTTC
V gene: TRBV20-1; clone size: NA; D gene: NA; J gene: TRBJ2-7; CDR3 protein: CSAEWDTYNEQYF; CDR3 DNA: TGCAGTGCGGAGTGGGATACCTACAATGAGCAGTACTTC
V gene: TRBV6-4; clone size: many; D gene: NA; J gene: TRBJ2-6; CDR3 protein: CASSPSPDSSLLGANVLTF; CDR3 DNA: TGTGCCAGCAGTCCCTCCCCGGACAGTTCTCTGTTAGGGGCCAACGTCCTGACTTTC
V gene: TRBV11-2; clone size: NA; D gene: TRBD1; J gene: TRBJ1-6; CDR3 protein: CASSTGTGGVSPLHF; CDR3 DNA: TGTGCCAGCAGCACCGGGACAGGGGGTGTCTCACCCCTCCACTTT
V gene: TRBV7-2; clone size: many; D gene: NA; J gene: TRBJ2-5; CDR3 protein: CASSVGRRETQYF; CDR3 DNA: TGTGCCAGCAGCGTAGGAAGAAGAGAGACCCAGTACTTC
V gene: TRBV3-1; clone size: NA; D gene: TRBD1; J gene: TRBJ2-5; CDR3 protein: CASSLRQGAGETQYF; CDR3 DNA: TGTGCCAGCAGCCTACGACAGGGGGCAGGGGAGACCCAGTACTTC
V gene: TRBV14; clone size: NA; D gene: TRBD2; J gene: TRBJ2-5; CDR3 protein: CACLEVGGQETQYF; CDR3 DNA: TGTGCCTGCCTCGAGGTCGGGGGGCAAGAGACCCAGTACTTC
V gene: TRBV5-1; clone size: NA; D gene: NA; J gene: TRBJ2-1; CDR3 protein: CASSPGPDNEQFF; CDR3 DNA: TGCGCCAGCAGCCCGGGGCCCGACAATGAGCAGTTCTTC
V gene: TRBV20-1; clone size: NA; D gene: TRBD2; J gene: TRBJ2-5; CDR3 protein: CAPKGLAGGETQYF; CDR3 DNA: TGCGCCCCCAAGGGACTAGCGGGAGGAGAGACCCAGTACTTC
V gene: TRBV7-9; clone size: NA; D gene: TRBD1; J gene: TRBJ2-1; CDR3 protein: CASSLAGTVNEQFF; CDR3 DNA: TGTGCCAGCAGCTTAGCGGGGACAGTGAATGAGCAGTTCTTC
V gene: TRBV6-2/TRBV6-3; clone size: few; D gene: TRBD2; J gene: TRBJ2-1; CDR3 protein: CASSQVAGAYNEQFF; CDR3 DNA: TGTGCCAGCTCCCAGGTAGCGGGAGCCTACAATGAGCAGTTCTTC
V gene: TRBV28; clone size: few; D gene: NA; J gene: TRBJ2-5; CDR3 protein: CASAPGQEKETQYF; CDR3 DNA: TGTGCCAGCGCCCCGGGGCAGGAAAAAGAGACCCAGTACTTC
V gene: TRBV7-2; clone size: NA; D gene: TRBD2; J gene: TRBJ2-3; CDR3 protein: CVSSRGLAGSDTQYF; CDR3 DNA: TGTGTCAGCAGCAGGGGACTAGCGGGGTCAGATACGCAGTATTTT
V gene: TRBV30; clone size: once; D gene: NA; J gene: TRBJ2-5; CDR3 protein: CAWSVVSGQETQYF; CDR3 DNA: TGTGCCTGGAGTGTCGTTAGCGGTCAAGAGACCCAGTACTTC
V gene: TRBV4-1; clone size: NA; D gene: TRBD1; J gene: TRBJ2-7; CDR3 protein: CASSQTGIGGRYEQYF; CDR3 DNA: TGCGCCAGCAGCCAGACGGGTATAGGGGGCCGCTACGAGCAGTACTTC
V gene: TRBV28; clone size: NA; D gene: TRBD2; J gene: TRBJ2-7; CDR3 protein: CASFGSGGGNEQYF; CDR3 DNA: TGTGCCAGTTTTGGGAGCGGGGGGGGCAACGAGCAGTACTTC
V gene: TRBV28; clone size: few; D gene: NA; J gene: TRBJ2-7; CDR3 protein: CASNQPGGYEQYF; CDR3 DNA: TGTGCCAGCAACCAACCCGGCGGTTACGAGCAGTACTTC
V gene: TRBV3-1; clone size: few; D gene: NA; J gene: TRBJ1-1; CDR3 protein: CASSQGVGDTEAFF; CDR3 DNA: TGTGCCAGCAGCCAAGGGGTGGGCGACACTGAAGCTTTCTTT
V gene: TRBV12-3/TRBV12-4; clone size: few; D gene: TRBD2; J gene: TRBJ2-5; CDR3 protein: CASSLTSGASSGTQYF; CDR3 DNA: TGTGCCAGCAGTTTAACTAGCGGGGCTTCGAGTGGGACCCAGTACTTC
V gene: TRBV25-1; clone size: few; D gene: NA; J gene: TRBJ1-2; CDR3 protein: CASSRSDYTF; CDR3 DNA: TGTGCCAGCAGTAGGTCCGACTACACCTTC
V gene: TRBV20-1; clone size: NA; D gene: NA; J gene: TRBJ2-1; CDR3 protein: CSAEGAVAGSFYNEQFF; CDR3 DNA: TGCAGTGCGGAGGGGGCCGTAGCGGGATCCTTCTACAATGAGCAGTTCTTC
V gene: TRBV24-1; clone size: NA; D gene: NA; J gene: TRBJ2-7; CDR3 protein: CATSGSPYNEQYF; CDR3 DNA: TGTGCCACCAGTGGGTCCCCCTACAATGAGCAGTACTTC
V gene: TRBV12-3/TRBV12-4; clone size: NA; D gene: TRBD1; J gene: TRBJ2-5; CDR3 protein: CASRQGASGETQYF; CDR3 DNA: TGTGCCAGCAGGCAGGGGGCATCTGGGGAGACCCAGTACTTC
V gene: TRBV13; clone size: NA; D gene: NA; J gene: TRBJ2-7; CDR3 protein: CANTRRGGAIYEQYF; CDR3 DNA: TGTGCCAACACACGGCGGGGCGGGGCCATTTACGAGCAGTACTTC
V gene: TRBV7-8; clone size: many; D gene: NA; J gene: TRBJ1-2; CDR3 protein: CASSLDGKRKGYTF; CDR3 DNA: TGTGCCAGCAGCCTGGACGGCAAGAGAAAAGGCTACACCTTC
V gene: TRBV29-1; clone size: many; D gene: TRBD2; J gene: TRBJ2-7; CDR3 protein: CSASRGGSSYEQYF; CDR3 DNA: TGCAGCGCCTCCCGGGGAGGGAGCTCCTACGAGCAGTACTTC
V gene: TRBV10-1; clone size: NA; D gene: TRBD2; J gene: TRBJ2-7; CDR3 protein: CASSESGLAGTSYEQYF; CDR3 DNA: TGCGCCAGCAGTGAGTCCGGACTAGCGGGTACCTCTTACGAGCAGTACTTC
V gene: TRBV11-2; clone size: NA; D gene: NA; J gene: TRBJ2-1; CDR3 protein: CASSHPPRRGEGNEQFF; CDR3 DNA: TGTGCCAGCAGCCATCCCCCGAGGAGGGGCGAGGGAAATGAGCAGTTCTTC
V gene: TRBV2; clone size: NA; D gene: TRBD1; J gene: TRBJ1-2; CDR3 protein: CASSEDRVDGYTF; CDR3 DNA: TGTGCCAGCAGTGAGGACAGGGTGGATGGCTACACCTTC
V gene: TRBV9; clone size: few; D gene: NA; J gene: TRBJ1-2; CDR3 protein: CASSATSLPTGTGGYTF; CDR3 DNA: TGTGCCAGCAGCGCTACCTCTTTACCGACGGGGACGGGCGGCTACACCTTC
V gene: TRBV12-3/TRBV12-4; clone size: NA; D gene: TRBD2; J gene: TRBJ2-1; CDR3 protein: CASSDGLAGGNEQFF; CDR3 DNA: TGTGCCAGCAGTGACGGACTAGCGGGGGGTAATGAGCAGTTCTTC
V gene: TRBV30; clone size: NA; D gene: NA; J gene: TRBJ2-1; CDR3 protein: CAGSTYVNEQFF; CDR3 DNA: TGTGCCGGGAGTACATACGTCAATGAGCAGTTCTTC
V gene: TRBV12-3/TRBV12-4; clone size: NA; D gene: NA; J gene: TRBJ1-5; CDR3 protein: CASSLAGVKRQPQHF; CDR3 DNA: TGTGCCAGCAGTCTAGCGGGAGTCAAACGTCAGCCCCAGCATTTT
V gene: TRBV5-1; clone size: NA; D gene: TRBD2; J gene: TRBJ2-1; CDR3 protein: CASIEVAGGLYNEQFF; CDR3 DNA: TGCGCCAGCATCGAAGTGGCGGGAGGACTCTACAATGAGCAGTTCTTC
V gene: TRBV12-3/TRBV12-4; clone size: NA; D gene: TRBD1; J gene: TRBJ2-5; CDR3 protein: CASSQEDRVASETQYF; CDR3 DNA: TGTGCCAGCAGTCAAGAGGACAGGGTAGCGTCAGAGACCCAGTACTTC
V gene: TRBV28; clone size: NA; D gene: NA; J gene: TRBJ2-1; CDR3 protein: CASSQVGLFIPEQFF; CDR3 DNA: TGTGCCAGCAGCCAAGTAGGACTCTTCATTCCTGAGCAGTTCTTC
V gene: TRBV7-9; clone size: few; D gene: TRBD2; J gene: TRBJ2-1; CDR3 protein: CASSFQSGGNNEQFF; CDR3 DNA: TGTGCCAGCAGCTTTCAAAGCGGGGGGAACAATGAGCAGTTCTTC
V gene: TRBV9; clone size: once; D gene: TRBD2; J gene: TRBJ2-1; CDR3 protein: CASSVRGTSGFSPTYNEQFF; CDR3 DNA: TGTGCCAGCAGCGTTCGTGGGACTAGCGGGTTTTCCCCTACCTACAATGAGCAGTTCTTC
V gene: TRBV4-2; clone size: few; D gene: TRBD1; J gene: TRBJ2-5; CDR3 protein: CASSQGDRALKETQYF; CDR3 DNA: TGTGCCAGCAGCCAAGGGGACAGGGCCCTCAAAGAGACCCAGTACTTC
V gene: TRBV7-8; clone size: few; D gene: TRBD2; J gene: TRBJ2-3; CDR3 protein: CASSLASGASTDTQYF; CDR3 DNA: TGTGCCAGCAGCTTGGCTAGCGGCGCTAGCACAGATACGCAGTATTTT
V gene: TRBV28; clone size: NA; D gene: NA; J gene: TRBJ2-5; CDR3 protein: CASRTAVGNEQYF; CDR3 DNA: TGTGCCAGCCGGACAGCGGTGGGCAATGAGCAGTACTTC
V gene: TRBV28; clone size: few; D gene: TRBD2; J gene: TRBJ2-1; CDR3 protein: CASSLSGGGQFF; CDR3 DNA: TGTGCCAGCAGTTTGAGCGGGGGGGGGCAGTTCTTC
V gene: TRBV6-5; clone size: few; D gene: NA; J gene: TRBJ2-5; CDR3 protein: CASSDSGQETQYF; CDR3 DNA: TGTGCCAGCAGTGACTCGGGCCAAGAGACCCAGTACTTC
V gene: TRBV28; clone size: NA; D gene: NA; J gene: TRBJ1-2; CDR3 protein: CASRTTGGLYGYTF; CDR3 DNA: TGTGCCAGCAGGACAACGGGGGGCCTCTATGGCTACACCTTC
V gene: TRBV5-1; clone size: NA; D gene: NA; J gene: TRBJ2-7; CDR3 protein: CASSLDAGPYEQYF; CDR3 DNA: TGCGCCAGCAGCTTGGACGCAGGGCCCTACGAGCAGTACTTC
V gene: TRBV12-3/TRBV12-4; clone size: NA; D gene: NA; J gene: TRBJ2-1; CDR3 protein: CASSFMPAGVTGDEQFF; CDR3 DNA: TGTGCCAGCAGTTTTATGCCCGCCGGCGTTACGGGCGATGAGCAGTTCTTC
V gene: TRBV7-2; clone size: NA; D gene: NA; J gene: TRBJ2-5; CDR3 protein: CASSLSVGQETQYF; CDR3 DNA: TGTGCCAGCAGCTTAAGTGTAGGGCAAGAGACCCAGTACTTC